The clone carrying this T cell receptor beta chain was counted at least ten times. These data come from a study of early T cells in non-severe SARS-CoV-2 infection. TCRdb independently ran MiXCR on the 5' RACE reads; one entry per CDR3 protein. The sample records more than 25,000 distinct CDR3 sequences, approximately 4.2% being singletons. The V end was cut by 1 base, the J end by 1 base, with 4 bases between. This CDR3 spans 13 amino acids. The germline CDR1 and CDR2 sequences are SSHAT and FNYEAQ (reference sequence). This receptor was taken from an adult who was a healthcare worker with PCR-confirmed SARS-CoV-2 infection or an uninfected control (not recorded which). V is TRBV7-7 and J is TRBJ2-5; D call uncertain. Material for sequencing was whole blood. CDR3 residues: CASSLGFQETQYF. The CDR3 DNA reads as TGTGCCAGCAGCTTAGGTTTCCAAGAGACCCAGTACTTC.